Shown below are 7 T cell receptor beta chains from a single sample sequenced in a study of shared clonotypes between healthy human individuals. This table comes from immunoSEQ multiplex PCR, and its TCRdb copy is limited to in-frame clones, with some not included. The data hold 2.3 million or so clones, with more than 85% observed a single time. The sample taken for sequencing was naive CD4+ T cells from PBMCs. Subset noted: CD45RA+ positively selected. Every receptor here comes from a man between 18 and 35 years old in good health. Some clones in this sample may be carry-over from other donors' samples.

The J gene is TRBJ2-5, the V gene TRBV7-9, with 9 positions matching TRBD1. Losses at the gene ends were 6 bases for V and 4 bases for J; bases not matched to a gene: 9. Germline loops: CDR1 SEHNR, CDR2 FQNEAQ (reference sequence). The CDR3 spans 15 residues. The CDR3 DNA reads as TGTGCCAGCAGATGGGACAGGGACGGTGGAGAGACCCAGTACTTC. It encodes CASRWDRDGGETQYF.

The genes are TRBV10-1 and TRBJ2-1; perhaps TRBD1 as D (6 bases). Deletions cut 9 bases from V and 12 bases from J, with 15 bases between. In germline, CDR1 is WNHNN, CDR2 SYGVQD (reference sequence). The CDR3 is 11 amino acids. CDR3 nucleotides: TGCGCCAGGGGGACAATCGTTGTGCAGTTCTTC. Its translation: CARGTIVVQFF.

The rearrangement uses TRBV29-1 and TRBJ1-1; perhaps TRBD1 as D (5 bases). The CDR3 length is 16 residues. Trimming took off 4 bases at V and 7 bases at J, with 25 bases between the two ends. The germline CDR1 and CDR2 sequences are SQVTM and ANQGSEA. CDR3 DNA: TGCAGCGTTGGAAGCCCCCCCGGGGGAGCCGGAATTGAAGCTTTCTTT. Translation gives CSVGSPPGGAGIEAFF.

The sample holds one count of this clone. The chain combines TRBV15 with TRBJ1-2; no definite D call. The CDR3 consists of 12 residues. V lost 0 bases and J 13 bases, leaving 12 bases between the germline ends. Germline-derived CDR1 and CDR2 are LNHNV and YYDKDF (reference sequence). This chain's CDR3 is CATSRDEGAGTF. CDR3 in DNA: TGTGCCACCAGCAGAGATGAGGGAGCCGGCACCTTC.

Note on this clone: An end of the junction does not agree with germline; a read error may underlie this. The gene calls are TRBV9 and TRBJ2-7, with 9 bases identical to TRBD1. This CDR3 region has 12 residues. Germline V gives CDR1 SGDLS, CDR2 YYNGEE. The CDR3 region has the DNA TGTGCCAGCAGCGGAACAGGGACAGGGTGGCACTTC. It encodes CASSGTGTGWHF.

About this clone itself: Distinct nucleotide sequences in the sample also encode this CDR3. The chain joins TRBV5-1 to TRBJ2-2; weak D call: TRBD1 (7 bases). Germline CDR1 SGHRS, CDR2 YFSETQ. This CDR3 contains 13 residues. V was pared by 4 bases and J by 5 bases, with 9 bases between. The CDR3 DNA reads as TGCGCCAGCAGCCCAGGGGGGACCGGGGAGCTGTTTTTT. This sequence encodes CASSPGGTGELFF.

The genes are TRBV29-1 and TRBJ2-7, with D perhaps matching TRBD2 (6 bases). The germline V gene has CDR1 SQVTM and CDR2 ANQGSEA. V dropped 7 bases and J dropped 3 bases, with 13 bases sitting between them. The CDR3 runs 12 residues. The DNA of the CDR3 is TGCAGCGGGGGAGGCGGTTACTACGAGCAGTACTTC. Translation gives CSGGGGYYEQYF.